Below, 7 T cell receptor beta chains from the same sample are listed, as sequenced in a study of cytomegalovirus exposure and HLA in healthy donors. 60 Vbeta and 13 Jbeta primers were used in PCR. Generated by immunoSEQ multiplex PCR, the TCRdb table keeps only in-frame clones and is missing some. Here the sample spans under 200,000 clones, 65% to 80% being singletons. The sample taken for sequencing was PBMCs. The receptors stem from a woman in her thirties or forties in good health and CMV-seropositive.

This chain connects TRBV2 to TRBJ1-2, with TRBD1 as a possible D gene (5 bases). Germline assignment: CDR1 SNHLY and CDR2 FYNNEI. V shed 3 bases and J shed 8 bases, with 13 bases lying between them. The length of the CDR3 is 13 residues. This chain's CDR3 is CASSDGAALGYTF. CDR3 DNA sequence: TGTGCCAGCAGTGATGGGGCAGCCCTCGGCTACACCTTC.

The table lists this clone with a count of one. The chain has TRBV2 and TRBJ1-1; D is unresolved. Germline-derived CDR1 and CDR2 are SNHLY and FYNNEI. CDR3 length equals 13 residues. Trimming shortened V by 4 bases and J by 6 bases, and 12 bases separated the two germline ends. CDR3 sequence: CASSVEADAEAFF. The CDR3 DNA is TGTGCCAGCAGTGTGGAGGCTGACGCTGAAGCTTTCTTT.

This sequence joins TRBV5-1 and TRBJ2-5; possible D gene TRBD2, 5 bases. Trimming took 0 bases from V and 0 from J, leaving 9 bases between them. The germline gives CDR1 SGHRS, CDR2 YFSETQ. The CDR3 extends over 15 amino acids. As DNA, the CDR3 is TGCGCCAGCAGCTTGGCCGGGGAGTACCAAGAGACCCAGTACTTC. Protein: CASSLAGEYQETQYF.

This clone was seen a handful of times. The chain joins TRBV18 to TRBJ2-1, with TRBD2 matching 7 bases. Trimming took 2 bases from V and 8 from J; bases not matched to a gene: 9. Germline V CDR1 and CDR2: KGHSH, LQKENI. CDR3 size: 15 residues. The DNA of the CDR3 is TGTGCCAGCTCACCAATCAGCGGGACTCTCGATGAGCAGTTCTTC. Protein sequence: CASSPISGTLDEQFF.

The genes are TRBV5-1 and TRBJ2-3, with a possible D match to TRBD1 (5 bases). CDR1 is SGHRS, CDR2 YFSETQ, per germline. The length of the CDR3 is 15 residues. V shed 1 base and J shed 3 bases, with 12 bases lying between them. The DNA for the CDR3 is TGCGCCAGCAGCTTGTTAGGGGCGACGACAGATACGCAGTATTTT. Translated: CASSLLGATTDTQYF.

CDR3 bases: TGTGCCAGCAGGGCAGGGTTTAGTGAAGCTTTCTTT. This encodes CASRAGFSEAFF. V and J are TRBV28 and TRBJ1-1; a weak D match, TRBD1 (5 bases). The germline V and J ends were trimmed by 6 bases and 7 bases, with 12 bases remaining between them. Germline V gives CDR1 MDHEN, CDR2 SYDVKM. The CDR3 totals 12 residues.

The chain uses TRBV28 and TRBJ1-2, with TRBD1 matching 10 bases. The length of the CDR3 is 14 residues. The V and J ends lost 6 bases and 1 base, in that order; junction bases with no gene match: 2. Germline assignment: CDR1 MDHEN and CDR2 SYDVKM. CDR3 coding DNA: TGTGCCAGCAGCCGGACAGGGGGTAACTATGGCTACACCTTC. It codes for CASSRTGGNYGYTF.